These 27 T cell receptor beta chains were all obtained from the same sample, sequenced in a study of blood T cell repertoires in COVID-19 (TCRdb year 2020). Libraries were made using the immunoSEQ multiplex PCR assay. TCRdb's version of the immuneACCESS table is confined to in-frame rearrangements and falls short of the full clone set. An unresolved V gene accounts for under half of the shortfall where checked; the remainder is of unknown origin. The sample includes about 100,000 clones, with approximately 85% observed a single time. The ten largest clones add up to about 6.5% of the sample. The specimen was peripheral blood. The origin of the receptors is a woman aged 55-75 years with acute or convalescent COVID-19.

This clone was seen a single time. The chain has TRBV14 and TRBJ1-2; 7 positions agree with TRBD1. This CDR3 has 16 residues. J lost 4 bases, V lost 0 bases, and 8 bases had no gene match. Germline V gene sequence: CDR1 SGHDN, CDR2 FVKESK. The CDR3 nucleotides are TGTGCCAGCAGCCAAGACGGACAGGCCCTTCTCTATGGCTACACCTTC. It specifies CASSQDGQALLYGYTF.

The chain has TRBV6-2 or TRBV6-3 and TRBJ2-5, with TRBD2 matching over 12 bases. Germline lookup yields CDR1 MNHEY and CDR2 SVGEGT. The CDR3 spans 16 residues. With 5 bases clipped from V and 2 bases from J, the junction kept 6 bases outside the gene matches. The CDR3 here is CASSVTSGRIQETQYF. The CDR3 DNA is TGTGCCAGCAGTGTAACTAGCGGGAGGATTCAAGAGACCCAGTACTTC.

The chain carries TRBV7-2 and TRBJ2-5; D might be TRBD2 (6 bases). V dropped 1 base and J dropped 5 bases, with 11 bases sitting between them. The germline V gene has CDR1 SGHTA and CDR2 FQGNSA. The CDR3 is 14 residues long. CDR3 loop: CASSLGGLSETQYF. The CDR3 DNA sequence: TGTGCCAGCAGCTTAGGAGGACTATCCGAGACCCAGTACTTC.

In nucleotides, the CDR3 is TGTGCCAGCAGTCTAGATAGCGGCCAACAGAATGAGCAGTTCTTC. The encoded protein is CASSLDSGQQNEQFF. This sequence joins TRBV7-9 and TRBJ2-1; D is perhaps TRBD2 (6 bases). This CDR3 is 15 amino acids long. CDR1 is SEHNR and CDR2 is FQNEAQ in the germline V gene (reference sequence). V was shortened by 6 bases and J by 7 bases, with 19 bases between the two germline ends.

CDR3 protein: CASSQDLAGRQHF. The DNA of the CDR3 is TGTGCCAGCAGCCAAGATCTTGCAGGGCGCCAGCATTTT. The chain recombines TRBV3-1 (or the pseudogene TRBV3-2) with TRBJ1-5; TRBD1 might be the D (5 bases). CDR1 and CDR2 from the germline V gene are LGHDT and YNNKEL (reference sequence). Trimming cost V 0 bases and J 12 bases, with 12 bases left between them. The CDR3 spans 13 residues.

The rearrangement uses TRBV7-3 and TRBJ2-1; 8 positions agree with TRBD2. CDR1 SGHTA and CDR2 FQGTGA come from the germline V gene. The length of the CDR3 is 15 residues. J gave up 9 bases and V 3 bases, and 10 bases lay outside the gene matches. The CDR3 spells CASSLESGSRSEQFF. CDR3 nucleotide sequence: TGTGCCAGCAGCTTGGAGAGCGGGAGTAGAAGTGAGCAGTTCTTC.

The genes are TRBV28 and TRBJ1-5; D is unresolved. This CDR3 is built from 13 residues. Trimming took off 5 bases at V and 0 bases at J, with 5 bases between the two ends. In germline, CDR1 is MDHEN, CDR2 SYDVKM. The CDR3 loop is CASSADSNQPQHF. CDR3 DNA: TGTGCCAGCAGTGCGGATAGCAATCAGCCCCAGCATTTT. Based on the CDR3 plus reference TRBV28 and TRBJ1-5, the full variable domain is DVKVTQSSRYLVKRTGEKVFLECVQDMDHENMFWYRQDPGLGLRLIYFSYDVKMKEKGDIPEGYSVSREKKERFSLILESASTNQTSMYLCASSADSNQPQHFGDGTRLSIL.

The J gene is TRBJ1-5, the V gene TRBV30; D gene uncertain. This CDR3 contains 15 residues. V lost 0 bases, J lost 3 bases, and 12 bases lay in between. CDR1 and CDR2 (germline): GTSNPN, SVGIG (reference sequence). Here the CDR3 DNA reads TGTGCCTGGAGTGTAGAGGGCCAGTTCAATCAGCCCCAGCATTTT. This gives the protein CAWSVEGQFNQPQHF.

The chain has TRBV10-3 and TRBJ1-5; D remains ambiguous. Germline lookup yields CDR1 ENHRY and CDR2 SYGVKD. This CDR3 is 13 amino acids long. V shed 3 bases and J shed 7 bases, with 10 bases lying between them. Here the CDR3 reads CAISDGSRQPQHF. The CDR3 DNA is TGTGCCATCAGTGACGGGAGTAGGCAGCCCCAGCATTTT.

CDR3 bases: TGTGCCAGCAGCTCACCTAACAGCCAAGAGACCCAGTACTTC. This encodes CASSSPNSQETQYF. V usage is TRBV3-1 (or the pseudogene TRBV3-2) and J usage is TRBJ2-5; D uncertain. Trimming removed 5 bases from V and 1 base from J, with 11 bases in between. CDR3 length: 14 amino acids. Germline V lookup: CDR1 LGHDT, CDR2 YNNKEL (reference sequence).

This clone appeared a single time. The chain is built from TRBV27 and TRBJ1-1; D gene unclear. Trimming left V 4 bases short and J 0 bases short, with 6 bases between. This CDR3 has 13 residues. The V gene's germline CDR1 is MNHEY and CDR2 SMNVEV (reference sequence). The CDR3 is CASSSYLNTEAFF. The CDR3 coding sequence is TGTGCCAGCAGTTCCTACTTGAACACTGAAGCTTTCTTT.

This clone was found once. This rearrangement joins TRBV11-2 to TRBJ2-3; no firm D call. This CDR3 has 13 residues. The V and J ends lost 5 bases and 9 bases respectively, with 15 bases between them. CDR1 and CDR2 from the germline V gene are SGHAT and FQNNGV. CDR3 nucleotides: TGTGCCAGCAGCACCCTTGGCGGAAGCACGCAGTATTTT. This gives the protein CASSTLGGSTQYF.

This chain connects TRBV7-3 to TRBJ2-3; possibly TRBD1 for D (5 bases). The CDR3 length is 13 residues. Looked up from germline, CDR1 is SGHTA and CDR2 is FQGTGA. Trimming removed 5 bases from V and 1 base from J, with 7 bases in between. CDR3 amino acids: CASSAQGTDTQYF. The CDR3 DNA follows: TGTGCCAGCAGCGCACAGGGCACAGATACGCAGTATTTT.

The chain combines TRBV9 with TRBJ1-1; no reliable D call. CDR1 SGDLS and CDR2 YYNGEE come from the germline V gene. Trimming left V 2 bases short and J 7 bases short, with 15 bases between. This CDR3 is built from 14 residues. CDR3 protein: CASSVGQASNEAFF. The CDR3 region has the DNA TGTGCCAGCAGCGTCGGTCAGGCCAGCAATGAAGCTTTCTTT.

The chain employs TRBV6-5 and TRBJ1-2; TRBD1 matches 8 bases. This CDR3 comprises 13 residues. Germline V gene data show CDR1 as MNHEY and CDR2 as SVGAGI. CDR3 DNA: TGTGCAAGCCGATCGGACAGGGCCAGGGGCTACACCTTC. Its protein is CASRSDRARGYTF.

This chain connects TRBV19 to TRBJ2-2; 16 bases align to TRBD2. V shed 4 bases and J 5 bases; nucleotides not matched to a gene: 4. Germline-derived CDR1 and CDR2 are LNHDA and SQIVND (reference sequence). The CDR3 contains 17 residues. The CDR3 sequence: CASSTGLAGGPTGELFF. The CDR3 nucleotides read TGTGCCAGTAGTACGGGACTAGCGGGAGGGCCGACCGGGGAGCTGTTTTTT. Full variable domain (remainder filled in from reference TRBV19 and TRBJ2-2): DGGITQSPKYLFRKEGQNVTLSCEQNLNHDAMYWYRQDPGQGLRLIYYSQIVNDFQKGDIAEGYSVSREKKESFPLTVTSAQKNPTAFYLCASSTGLAGGPTGELFFGEGSRLTVL.

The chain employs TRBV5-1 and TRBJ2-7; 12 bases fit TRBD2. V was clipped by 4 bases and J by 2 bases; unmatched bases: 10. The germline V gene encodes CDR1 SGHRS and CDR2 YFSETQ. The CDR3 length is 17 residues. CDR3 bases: TGCGCCAGCAGCGGGGGGCTAGCGGGAGGGATCGCCTACGAGCAGTACTTC. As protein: CASSGGLAGGIAYEQYF.

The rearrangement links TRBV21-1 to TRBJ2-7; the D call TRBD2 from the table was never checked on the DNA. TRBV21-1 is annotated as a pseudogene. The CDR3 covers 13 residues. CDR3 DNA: TGTGCCAGCAGCAAAGGGCGGGACTACGAGCAGTACGTC. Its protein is CASSKGRDYEQYV.

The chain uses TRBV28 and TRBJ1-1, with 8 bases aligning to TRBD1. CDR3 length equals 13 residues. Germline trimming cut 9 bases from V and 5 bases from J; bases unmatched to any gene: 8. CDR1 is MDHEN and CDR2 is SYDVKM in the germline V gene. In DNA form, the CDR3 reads TGTGCCAGTAGGACAGGGAGTCGGACTGAAGCTTTCTTT. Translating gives CASRTGSRTEAFF.

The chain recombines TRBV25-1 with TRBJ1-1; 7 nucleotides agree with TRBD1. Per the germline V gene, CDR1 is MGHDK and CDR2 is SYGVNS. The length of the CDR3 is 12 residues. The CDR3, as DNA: TGTAAGTACCGGGACAGTCAAACTGAAGCTTTCTTT. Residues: CKYRDSQTEAFF. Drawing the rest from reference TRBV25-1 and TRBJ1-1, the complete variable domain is EADIYQTPRYLVIGTGKKITLECSQTMGHDKMYWYQQDPGMELHLIHYSYGVNSTEKGDLSSESTVSRIRTEHFPLTLESARPSHTSQYLCKYRDSQTEAFFGQGTRLTVV.

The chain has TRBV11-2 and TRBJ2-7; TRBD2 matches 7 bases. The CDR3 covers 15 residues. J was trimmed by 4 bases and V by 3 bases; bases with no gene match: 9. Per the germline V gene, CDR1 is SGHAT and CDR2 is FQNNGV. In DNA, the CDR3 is TGTGCCAGCAGCTTTGGTCGAGCGGGACCATACGAGCAGTACTTC. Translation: CASSFGRAGPYEQYF.

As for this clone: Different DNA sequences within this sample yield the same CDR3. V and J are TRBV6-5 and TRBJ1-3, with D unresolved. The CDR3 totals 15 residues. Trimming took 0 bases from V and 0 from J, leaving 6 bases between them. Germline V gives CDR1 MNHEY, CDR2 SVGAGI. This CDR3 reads CASSYSRDSGNTIYF. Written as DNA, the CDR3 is TGTGCCAGCAGTTACTCGCGGGACTCTGGAAACACCATATATTTT.

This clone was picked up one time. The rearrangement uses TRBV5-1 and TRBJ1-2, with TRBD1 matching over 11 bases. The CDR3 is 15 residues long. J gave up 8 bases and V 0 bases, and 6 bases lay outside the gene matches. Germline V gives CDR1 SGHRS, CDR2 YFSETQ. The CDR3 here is CASSLGGQGALGYTF. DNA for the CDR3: TGCGCCAGCAGCTTGGGAGGACAGGGGGCGCTGGGCTACACCTTC.

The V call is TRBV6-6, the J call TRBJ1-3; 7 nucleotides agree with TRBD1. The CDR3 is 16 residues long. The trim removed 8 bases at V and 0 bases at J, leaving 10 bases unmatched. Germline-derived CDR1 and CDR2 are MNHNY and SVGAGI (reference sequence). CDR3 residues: CASRLRQGSSGNTIYF. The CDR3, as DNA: TGTGCCAGCCGCTTGAGACAGGGATCCTCTGGAAACACCATATATTTT.

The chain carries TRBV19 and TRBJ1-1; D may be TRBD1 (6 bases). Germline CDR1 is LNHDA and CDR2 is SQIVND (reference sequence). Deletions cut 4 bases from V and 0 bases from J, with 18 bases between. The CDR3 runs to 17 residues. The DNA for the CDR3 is TGTGCCAGTAGTAGGCCCTCCGGGACATCGATGAACACTGAAGCTTTCTTT. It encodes CASSRPSGTSMNTEAFF.

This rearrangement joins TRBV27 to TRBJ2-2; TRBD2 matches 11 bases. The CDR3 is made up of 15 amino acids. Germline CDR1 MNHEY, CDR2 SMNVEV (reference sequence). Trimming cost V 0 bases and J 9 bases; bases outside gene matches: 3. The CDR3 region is CASSLSLAGGRELFF. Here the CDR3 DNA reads TGTGCCAGCAGTTTATCGCTAGCGGGAGGCAGGGAGCTGTTTTTT.

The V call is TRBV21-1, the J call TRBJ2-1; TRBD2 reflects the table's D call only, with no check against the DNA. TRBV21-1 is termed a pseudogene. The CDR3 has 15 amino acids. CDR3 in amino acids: CASRSLAGAAHEQFF. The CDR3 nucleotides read TGTGCCAGCCGATCATTGGCGGGAGCGGCGCATGAGCAGTTCTTC.